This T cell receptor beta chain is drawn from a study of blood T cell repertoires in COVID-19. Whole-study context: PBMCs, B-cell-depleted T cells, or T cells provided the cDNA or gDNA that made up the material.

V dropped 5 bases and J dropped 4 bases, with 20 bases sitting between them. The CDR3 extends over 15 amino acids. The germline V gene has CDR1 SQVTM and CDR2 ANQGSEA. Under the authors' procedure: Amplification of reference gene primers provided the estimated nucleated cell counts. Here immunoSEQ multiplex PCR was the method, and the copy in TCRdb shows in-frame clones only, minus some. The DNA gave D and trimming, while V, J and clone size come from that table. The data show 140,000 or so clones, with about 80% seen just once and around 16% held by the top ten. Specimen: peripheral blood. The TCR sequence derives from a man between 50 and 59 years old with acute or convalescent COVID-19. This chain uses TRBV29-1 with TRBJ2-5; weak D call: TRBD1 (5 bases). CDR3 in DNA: TGCAGCGTTACCGGGCGGCCAGGGAATACAGAGACCCAGTACTTC. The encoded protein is CSVTGRPGNTETQYF.